A single sample is the source of the 21 T cell receptor beta chains below, sequenced in a study of tumor-infiltrating lymphocytes in primary liver carcinoma (TCRdb year 2017). Without any cell sorting, total RNA and DNA were co-extracted from around 18-30 mg of bulk tissue using the AllPrep DNA/RNA mini kit. Data came from an Illumina HiSeq 2500. Starting from about 500 ng total RNA, TCRbeta-specific cDNA was produced by reverse transcription with a constant-region primer and ProtoScript II reverse transcriptase. Three nested multiplex PCR rounds, following a slightly modified ARM-PCR procedure, were used to build the TCRbeta libraries. Each of the first two PCR rounds ran for nine to eleven cycles and used multiplex TRBV1-TRBV30 forward primers together with a Cbeta reverse primer. In-frame beta chains were kept once TCRdb had trimmed the public reads at Q25 with fastp and called clones with MiXCR. Every CDR3 protein is listed once, alongside the most common genes and DNA of its rows. For this sample there are some 110,000 distinct CDR3 sequences; roughly 80% appear just once. The ten top clones hold approximately 18% of the sample.

The sample taken for sequencing was liver tumor tissue from sampling region 3. Sample cell subset or site, as interpreted from the label and publication: tumor region T3, left-lateral pole. These receptor sequences come from a man aged 40-50 years with primary liver carcinoma and hepatitis B virus infection.

In this sample, this clonotype turned up once. The gene calls are TRBV5-4 and TRBJ2-5, with TRBD2 as a possible D gene (6 bases). CDR3 length: 16 residues. V was pared by 6 bases and J by 5 bases, with 23 bases between. The germline gives CDR1 SGHNT, CDR2 YYREEE (reference sequence). This CDR3 reads CASNGTTGGRMETQYF. The DNA of the CDR3 is TGTGCCAGCAACGGAACCACAGGAGGGAGGATGGAGACCCAGTACTTC.

A note on this clonotype: One end of the junction fails to match germline, which may point to a read error. This chain joins TRBV5-6 and TRBJ2-2, with 12 bases fitting TRBD2. The CDR3 contains 15 residues. Germline V CDR1 and CDR2: SGHDT, YYEEEE. DNA for the CDR3: TGTGCCATCAGCTTGGGACTAGCGGGCTCTGGGGAGCTGTTTTTT. It encodes CAISLGLAGSGELFF.

Concerning this clonotype itself: The CDR3 does not end in the conserved phenylalanine or tryptophan, so this is likely a read error. The chain uses TRBV5-6 and TRBJ1-6; D gene unclear. The CDR3 spans 15 residues. Per the germline V gene, CDR1 is SGHDT and CDR2 is YYEEEE. The CDR3 spells CTSSPRTLVNSPLHI. CDR3 coding DNA: TGTACCAGCAGCCCAAGGACTCTAGTGAATTCACCCCTCCACATT.

Note on this clonotype: At one end the junction does not follow the germline gene, possibly because of a read error. The V and J genes are TRBV11-2 and TRBJ2-3, with D uncertain. Per the germline V gene, CDR1 is SGHAT and CDR2 is FQNNGV. This CDR3 has 17 amino acids. The DNA of the CDR3 is TGTGCCAACAGCCCGCCATTTGGATGTACCAATTCAGATACGCAGTATTTT. The encoded protein is CANSPPFGCTNSDTQYF. Supplemented by reference TRBV11-2 and TRBJ2-3, the full variable domain reads EAGVAQSPRYKIIEKRQSVAFWCNPISGHATLYWYQQILGQGPKLLIQFQNNGVVDDSQLPKDRFSAERLKGVDSTLKIQPAKLEDSAVYLCANSPPFGCTNSDTQYFGPGTRLTVL.

With respect to this clonotype: A junction boundary mismatches the germline segment, possibly from a read error. The J gene is TRBJ2-3, the V gene TRBV6-1; D is unresolved. Germline values: CDR1 MNHNS, CDR2 SASEGT. The CDR3 contains 12 residues. CDR3 sequence reads: CDSKHGTDTQYF. CDR3 nucleotides: TGTGACAGCAAGCACGGCACAGATACGCAGTACTTT.

Concerning this clonotype: No conserved phenylalanine or tryptophan is present at the end of the CDR3, so a read error is the likely explanation. It is unclear where the CDR3 begins or ends on the DNA, so no DNA is shown, and the CDR3 is as TCRdb lists it. The chain combines TRBV28 with TRBJ1-6. The CDR3 spans 13 amino acids, including both terminal residues. CDR1 MDHEN and CDR2 SYDVKM come from the germline V gene. The CDR3 sequence: CASSSSVDSPPHS.

This clonotype was detected only a few times. This likely comes from a read error, as the CDR3 has no conserved phenylalanine or tryptophan at its end. The chain uses TRBV6-5 and TRBJ2-6; the match to TRBD1 covers 7 bases. This CDR3 contains 17 residues. Per the germline V gene, CDR1 is MNHEY and CDR2 is SVGAGI. The CDR3 DNA follows: TGTGCCAGCAGTTCCCGGACAGGCAGCTCTGGGACCAACGTCCTGACTCTC. Translated: CASSSRTGSSGTNVLTL.

This clonotype was observed a few times. A much bigger clone sits one base away, suggesting this may be a read error. This chain joins TRBV5-1 and TRBJ2-1, with 8 bases identical to TRBD2. J lost 4 bases, V lost 6 bases, and 6 bases had no gene match. From germline, CDR1 is SGHRS and CDR2 YFSETQ. The CDR3 runs 14 residues. The CDR3 DNA reads TGCGCCAGCACGTTAGCGGGATGTTACAATGAGCAGTTCTTC. Translation: CASTLAGCYNEQFF.

This clonotype was found a few times. The chain has TRBV20-1 and TRBJ2-7, with 13 bases identical to TRBD2. In germline, CDR1 is DFQATT, CDR2 SNEGSKA (reference sequence). The CDR3 runs 14 residues. Germline trimming cut 6 bases from V and 5 bases from J; bases unmatched to any gene: 7. The CDR3 nucleotides are TGCAGTGCCCCATCACTAGCGGGAGGGGACGAGCAGTACTTC. Amino acids: CSAPSLAGGDEQYF.

This clonotype was seen more than once but under ten times. The junction shows a germline mismatch at one end, possibly a read error. The chain is built from TRBV29-1 and TRBJ2-3, with D possibly TRBD1 on 6 matching bases. Germline CDR1 reads SQVTM; CDR2 reads ANQGSEA. The CDR3 consists of 14 residues. The CDR3 sequence is CSVDRTEGSDTHYF. DNA for the CDR3: TGCAGCGTTGATAGGACAGAGGGCTCAGATACGCATTATTTT.

This clonotype was picked up many times. The chain links TRBV25-1 to TRBJ1-2; D not certain. Germline V lookup: CDR1 MGHDK, CDR2 SYGVNS. Between the trimmed V and J ends, which lost 5 bases and 4 bases, there was a span of 11 bases. CDR3 length: 13 residues. CDR3 nucleotide sequence: TGTGCCAGCAGTAAAGGAGGAAGCTATGGCTACACCTTC. Protein: CASSKGGSYGYTF.

The V call is TRBV29-1, the J call TRBJ1-1; D gene ambiguous. The germline CDR1 and CDR2 sequences are SQVTM and ANQGSEA. The CDR3 is 15 residues long. V lost 5 bases to trimming and J lost 0 bases, with 16 bases between them. The CDR3 bases are TGCAGCGTTCGAAATGGGCGGGGTATGAACACTGAAGCTTTCTTT. This codes for CSVRNGRGMNTEAFF.

V and J are TRBV29-1 and TRBJ2-5; D is perhaps TRBD1 or TRBD2 (6 bases each). The CDR3 length is 13 residues. V lost 2 bases, J lost 14 bases, and 21 bases lay in between. The germline gives CDR1 SQVTM, CDR2 ANQGSEA. As DNA, the CDR3 is TGCAGCGTTGAATCAACAGGGAGGCAGATCCAATACTTC. Translating it yields CSVESTGRQIQYF.

This clonotype has more than one count but fewer than ten. Given a much more abundant clone one base away, this may be a read error. The rearrangement joins TRBV28 to TRBJ1-6; D is uncertain. The germline gives CDR1 MDHEN, CDR2 SYDVKM. The CDR3 runs to 14 residues. The CDR3 sequence: CVIPGSSYNSPLHF. CDR3 sequence (DNA): TGTGTCATCCCGGGGAGCTCCTATAATTCACCCCTCCACTTT.

About this clonotype itself: An end of the junction differs from the germline gene, which may be a read error. V and J are TRBV4-1 and TRBJ2-1; 8 nucleotides match TRBD2. The germline gives CDR1 MGHRA, CDR2 YSYEKL. There are 16 residues in the CDR3. The CDR3 loop reads CASSQASGGRHNEQFF. The CDR3, as DNA: TGTGCCAGCAGCCAAGCGAGTGGCGGGAGGCACAATGAGCAGTTCTTC.

As to this clonotype: An end of the junction does not agree with germline; a read error may underlie this. The CDR3 reads CTSSQAGTAYNEQSF. In DNA, the CDR3 is TGCACCAGCAGCCAAGCCGGGACTGCGTACAATGAGCAGTCCTTC. V is TRBV4-1 and J is TRBJ2-1; tentatively, D is TRBD2 (6 bases). The CDR3 extends over 15 amino acids. The germline V gene has CDR1 MGHRA and CDR2 YSYEKL.

The chain carries TRBV7-8 and TRBJ2-1; D unclear. Germline CDR1 SGHVS, CDR2 FQNEAQ. This CDR3 is built from 16 residues. CDR3 nucleotides: TGTACCATCAGCTTAGCCTCGCGTAGCTCATTCGGTGAGCAGTTCTTC. Its translation: CTISLASRSSFGEQFF. Filled out from reference TRBV7-8 and TRBJ2-1, the complete variable domain reads GAGVSQSPRYKVAKRGQDVALRCDPISGHVSLFWYQQALGQGPEFLTYFQNEAQLDKSGLPSDRFFAERPEGSVSTLKIQRTQQEDSAVYLCTISLASRSSFGEQFFGPGTRLTVL.

This clonotype was observed many times. In DNA form, the CDR3 reads TGCAGCGTTGAATCCGCGGGTAGCACAGATACGCAGTATTTT. Translating gives CSVESAGSTDTQYF. V gene TRBV29-1 combines with J gene TRBJ2-3; D perhaps matches TRBD2 (5 bases). V shed 2 bases and J shed 0 bases, with 9 bases lying between them. The CDR3 is 14 amino acids. Germline V CDR1 and CDR2: SQVTM, ANQGSEA.

This clonotype was observed a single time. The junction and the germline gene differ at one end; a read error may be behind it. This rearrangement joins TRBV6-5 to TRBJ2-7; 7 bases map to TRBD1. The germline gives CDR1 MNHEY, CDR2 SVGAGI. The CDR3 totals 15 residues. The CDR3 loop is CASSLQGDSSYEQYF. Written as DNA, the CDR3 is TGTGCCAGCAGTCTCCAGGGGGATAGCTCCTACGAGCAATACTTC.

On this clonotype: An end of the junction differs from the germline gene, which may be a read error. The chain carries TRBV6-6 and TRBJ1-5, with D maybe TRBD1 (6 bases). The CDR3 has 19 amino acids. CDR1 is MNHNY and CDR2 is SVGAGI in the germline V gene (reference sequence). As DNA, the CDR3 is TGTGCCAGCAGTTCGCCACGGGGGCCGATAGGGGATAGCAATCAGCCTCAGCATTTT. It yields the protein CASSSPRGPIGDSNQPQHF.

CDR3 residues: CASGATGEFGQNIQYF. For the CDR3, the DNA is TGTGCCAGCGGTGCCACAGGGGAGTTCGGCCAAAACATTCAGTACTTC. The rearrangement joins TRBV6-1 to TRBJ2-4, with TRBD1 matching over 7 bases. Germline V lookup: CDR1 MNHNS, CDR2 SASEGT. The V segment lost 8 bases and the J segment 5 bases; nucleotides outside the gene matches: 15. This CDR3 spans 16 amino acids.